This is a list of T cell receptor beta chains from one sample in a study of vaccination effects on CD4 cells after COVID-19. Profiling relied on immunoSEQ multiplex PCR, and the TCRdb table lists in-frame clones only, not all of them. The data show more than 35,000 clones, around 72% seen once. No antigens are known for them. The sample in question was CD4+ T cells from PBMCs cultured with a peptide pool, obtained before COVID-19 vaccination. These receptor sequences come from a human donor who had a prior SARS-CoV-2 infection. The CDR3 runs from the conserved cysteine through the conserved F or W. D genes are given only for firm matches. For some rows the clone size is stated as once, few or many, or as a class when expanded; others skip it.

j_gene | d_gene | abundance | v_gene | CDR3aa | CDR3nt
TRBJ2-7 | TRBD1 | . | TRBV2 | CASKNRGPIFYEQYF | TGTGCCAGCAAAAACAGGGGGCCAATTTTCTACGAGCAGTACTTC
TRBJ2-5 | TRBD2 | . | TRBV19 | CASSIDIEAGGRQTQYF | TGTGCCAGTAGTATAGATATAGAAGCGGGGGGGAGGCAGACCCAGTACTTC
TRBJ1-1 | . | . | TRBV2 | CASSFAQGNTEAFF | TGTGCCAGCAGTTTCGCACAGGGGAACACTGAAGCTTTCTTT
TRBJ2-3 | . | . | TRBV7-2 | CASSLAGSADTQYF | TGTGCCAGCAGCTTAGCGGGGAGTGCAGATACGCAGTATTTT
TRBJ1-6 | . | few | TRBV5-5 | CASSHPGAGSPLHF | TGTGCCAGCAGCCACCCTGGGGCCGGGTCACCCCTCCACTTT
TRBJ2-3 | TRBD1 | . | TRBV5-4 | CASSLAGQGSDTQYF | TGTGCCAGCAGCTTAGCTGGACAGGGGTCTGATACGCAGTATTTT
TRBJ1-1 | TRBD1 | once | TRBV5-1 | CASSFTGGGTEAFF | TGCGCCAGCAGCTTCACAGGGGGCGGTACTGAAGCTTTCTTT
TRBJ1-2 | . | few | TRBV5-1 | CASSLVGRVNYGYTF | TGCGCTAGCAGCTTGGTGGGACGGGTAAACTATGGCTACACCTTC
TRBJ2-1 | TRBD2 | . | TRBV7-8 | CASSRTGGRYNEQFF | TGTGCCAGCAGCCGGACGGGGGGTAGGTACAATGAGCAGTTCTTC
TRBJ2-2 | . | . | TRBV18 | CASSPVTAPNTGELFF | TGTGCCAGCTCCCCCGTAACGGCACCAAACACCGGGGAGCTGTTTTTT
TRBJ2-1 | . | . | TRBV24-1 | CATSDFDNEQFF | TGTGCCACCAGTGATTTCGACAATGAGCAGTTCTTC
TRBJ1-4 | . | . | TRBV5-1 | CASSLYPGGTNEKLFF | TGCGCCAGCAGCTTGTATCCGGGCGGAACTAATGAAAAACTGTTTTTT
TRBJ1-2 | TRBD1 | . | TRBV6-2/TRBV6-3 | CASSYSGTGAGYTF | TGTGCCAGCAGTTACTCTGGGACAGGGGCTGGCTACACCTTC
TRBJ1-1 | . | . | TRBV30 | CAWAGTLNTEAFF | TGTGCCTGGGCCGGGACACTGAACACTGAAGCTTTCTTT
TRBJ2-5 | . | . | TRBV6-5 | CASSRQAQETQYF | TGTGCCAGCAGTCGTCAGGCGCAAGAGACCCAGTACTTC
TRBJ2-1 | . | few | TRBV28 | CASSFQEPGQFF | TGTGCCAGCAGTTTTCAGGAACCAGGGCAGTTCTTC
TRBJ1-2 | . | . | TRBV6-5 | CASSPTTGNYGYTF | TGTGCCAGCAGTCCCACCACAGGGAACTATGGCTACACCTTC
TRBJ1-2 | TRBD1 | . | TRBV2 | CASSSGQGGRNYGYTF | TGTGCCAGCAGTTCGGGACAGGGAGGGAGAAACTATGGCTACACCTTC
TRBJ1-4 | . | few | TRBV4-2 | CASKGRPTNEKLFF | TGTGCCAGCAAAGGCCGACCAACTAATGAAAAACTGTTTTTT
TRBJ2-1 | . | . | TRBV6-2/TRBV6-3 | CASSYSGMAGLYNEQFF | TGTGCCAGCAGTTACTCGGGAATGGCGGGCCTTTATAATGAGCAGTTCTTC
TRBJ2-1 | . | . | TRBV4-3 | CASSQASVLDEQFF | TGCGCCAGCAGCCAAGCTAGCGTTCTGGATGAGCAGTTCTTC
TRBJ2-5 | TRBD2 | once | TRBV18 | CASSPPGLAGQETQYF | TGTGCCAGCTCACCACCGGGACTAGCGGGGCAAGAGACCCAGTACTTC